The 11 T cell receptor beta chains listed next were all sequenced from one sample in a study of T cells expressing NK-cell markers. One entry per CDR3 protein, without DNA, is what TCRdb gives after re-calling the 5' RACE reads. The table lists hundreds of thousands of distinct CDR3 sequences. Specimen: blood T cells: a sorted CD56 or NKG2C T cell subset, CD4+ or CD8+ T cells, or bulk PBMC T cells (not recorded which). The receptors originated from a man aged 18 to 35 in good health.

This chain connects TRBV5-1 to TRBJ1-6. Germline V gene sequence: CDR1 SGHRS, CDR2 YFSETQ. The CDR3 runs 17 residues. This chain's CDR3 is CASSLHYRTAINSPLHF.

The chain recombines TRBV12-3 or TRBV12-4 with TRBJ2-1; no DNA is available, so the TRBD2 call from TCRdb remains unchecked. This CDR3 has 15 amino acids. The CDR3 loop reads CASSLLTGGPDEQFF.

The chain couples TRBV20-1 to TRBJ1-2; TCRdb's D call of TRBD1 is untestable without DNA. This CDR3 is 15 amino acids long. CDR1 and CDR2 from the germline V gene are DFQATT and SNEGSKA (reference sequence). The CDR3: CSARAPSTGDSGYTF.

The rearrangement joins TRBV15 to TRBJ2-1; TCRdb calls TRBD2, which cannot be checked without DNA. The length of the CDR3 is 13 residues. Germline V gene sequence: CDR1 LNHNV, CDR2 YYDKDF (reference sequence). The CDR3 loop reads CATGLAGGDEQFF. The full variable domain, rest sourced from reference TRBV15 and TRBJ2-1, is DAMVIQNPRYQVTQFGKPVTLSCSQTLNHNVMYWYQQKSSQAPKLLFHYYDKDFNNEADTPDNFQSRRPNTSFCFLDIRSPGLGDTAMYLCATGLAGGDEQFFGPGTRLTVL.

This sequence joins TRBV12-3 or TRBV12-4 and TRBJ2-3; TCRdb names TRBD2, which stays unverified in the absence of DNA. This CDR3 has 12 residues. Here the CDR3 reads CASREEAATQYF.

CDR3: CASSRQRLAGRQFF. This chain connects TRBV5-6 to TRBJ2-1; the TCRdb D gene call, TRBD2, has no DNA to confirm it. From germline, CDR1 is SGHDT and CDR2 YYEEEE. This CDR3 comprises 14 residues.

V and J are TRBV10-3 and TRBJ2-1; TCRdb outputs TRBD2, but without DNA this stays unchecked. Germline CDR1 is ENHRY and CDR2 is SYGVKD. The CDR3 runs to 16 residues. CDR3: CAISGYTSGSLNEQFF.

The rearrangement uses TRBV3-1 and TRBJ1-3; with no DNA, the TCRdb D assignment of TRBD1 cannot be verified. From germline, CDR1 is LGHDT and CDR2 YNNKEL (reference sequence). The CDR3 contains 16 residues. The CDR3 loop reads CASRDGQEIFGNTIYF.

The rearrangement joins TRBV12-3 or TRBV12-4 to TRBJ2-3; without DNA, the TCRdb call of TRBD1 cannot be checked. This CDR3 is 14 amino acids long. The CDR3 loop reads CASSSSRETDTQYF.

The V and J genes are TRBV10-3 and TRBJ2-7; there is no DNA to check the TCRdb D call of TRBD2. The CDR3 covers 16 residues. Germline V lookup: CDR1 ENHRY, CDR2 SYGVKD. CDR3 in amino acids: CAISESIAGDTYEQYF.

The gene calls are TRBV20-1 and TRBJ1-2; the TCRdb call, TRBD1, lacks DNA for checking. Germline CDR1 reads DFQATT; CDR2 reads SNEGSKA (reference sequence). The CDR3 is made up of 17 amino acids. CDR3 loop: CSASPPGQGIIVDGYTF.